A few counts support the clone carrying this T cell receptor (beta chain). The use of a sample-barcoded 5' primer and a J-beta primer mix characterized a second PCR of roughly 6 to 12 cycles. TCRdb fed the 5' RACE reads into MiXCR, producing one record per CDR3 protein. This table holds 700,000 or so distinct CDR3 sequences, about 43% found once. The entry originates in a study of blood T cells in healthy people across ages. This clonotype was obtained from a man aged 80 or over in good health. The material sequenced was blood.

CDR3 DNA: TGTGCCAGCAGCCAAGCGACAGGGGGTCCTAATGAAAAACTGTTTTTT. Protein product: CASSQATGGPNEKLFF. The chain combines TRBV4-2 with TRBJ1-4, with 9 bases fitting TRBD1. Per the germline V gene, CDR1 is LGHNA and CDR2 is YNFKEQ. This CDR3 region has 16 residues. The ends lost 1 base at V and 3 bases at J; junction bases unmatched: 3.